These 14 T cell receptor beta chains originate from one sample sequenced in a study of blood T cell repertoires in COVID-19. Profiling relied on immunoSEQ multiplex PCR, and the TCRdb table lists in-frame clones only, not all of them. This table has hundreds of thousands of clones, 86% appearing once. The material sequenced was PBMCs or T cells enriched from blood (not recorded which). The receptors stem from a woman aged 30 to 39 who had been exposed to COVID-19.

The chain joins TRBV9 to TRBJ1-1, with D possibly being TRBD1 (6 bases). The CDR3 sequence is 17 residues long. CDR1 is SGDLS and CDR2 is YYNGEE in the germline V gene. The V and J ends lost 2 bases and 4 bases respectively, with 21 bases between them. The CDR3 loop reads CASSVDSTLISGTEAFF. The CDR3 DNA reads as TGTGCCAGCAGCGTGGACAGTACGTTGATTTCGGGCACTGAAGCTTTCTTT.

This chain connects TRBV28 to TRBJ1-2, with D perhaps matching TRBD1 (6 bases). CDR3 length: 17 amino acids. V lost 6 bases and J 0 bases, leaving 20 bases between the germline ends. CDR1 MDHEN and CDR2 SYDVKM come from the germline V gene. The CDR3 region has the DNA TGTGCCAGCAGCACGACAGGAGGTCCTATCGCTAACTATGGCTACACCTTC. Protein sequence: CASSTTGGPIANYGYTF.

The J gene is TRBJ2-7, the V gene TRBV12-3 or TRBV12-4; 7 bases map to TRBD2. The ends lost 5 bases at V and 7 bases at J; junction bases unmatched: 5. The CDR3 is made up of 12 amino acids. CDR3 nucleotide sequence: TGTGCCAGCAGTCCAGTGGGGGGGGAGCAGTACTTC. Translated: CASSPVGGEQYF.

V gene TRBV5-1 combines with J gene TRBJ1-1; 7 bases are a match to TRBD1. V was clipped by 0 bases and J by 5 bases; unmatched bases: 7. The CDR3 has 15 amino acids. Per the germline V gene, CDR1 is SGHRS and CDR2 is YFSETQ. The CDR3 DNA follows: TGCGCCAGCAGCTTGGCCGGACAGGTCAGAACTGAAGCTTTCTTT. This codes for CASSLAGQVRTEAFF. Full variable domain (remainder filled in from reference TRBV5-1 and TRBJ1-1): KAGVTQTPRYLIKTRGQQVTLSCSPISGHRSVSWYQQTPGQGLQFLFEYFSETQRNKGNFPGRFSGRQFSNSRSEMNVSTLELGDSALYLCASSLAGQVRTEAFFGQGTRLTVV.

The rearrangement uses TRBV5-4 and TRBJ2-1, with 8 bases that match TRBD2. Germline CDR1 SGHNT, CDR2 YYREEE (reference sequence). This CDR3 spans 18 amino acids. J was trimmed by 0 bases and V by 9 bases; bases with no gene match: 17. The CDR3 protein is CATHRGGVSSGSYNEQFF. The CDR3 nucleotides read TGTGCCACCCACCGGGGGGGGGTCTCCTCAGGCTCCTACAATGAGCAGTTCTTC.

This clone was detected only a few times. The rearrangement joins TRBV9 to TRBJ1-1; the match to TRBD1 covers 11 bases. Trimming at V came to 3 bases and at J to 4 bases, leaving 2 bases not matched to a gene. The CDR3 is made up of 14 amino acids. Per germline, CDR1 SGDLS and CDR2 YYNGEE. The CDR3 spells CASSAGTGGTEAFF. In DNA form, the CDR3 reads TGTGCCAGCAGCGCGGGGACAGGGGGCACTGAAGCTTTCTTT.

The V call is TRBV7-6, the J call TRBJ1-4; perhaps TRBD1 as D (5 bases). The CDR3 has 14 residues. Germline CDR1 is SGHVS and CDR2 is FNYEAQ. V was shortened by 2 bases and J by 6 bases, with 10 bases between the two germline ends. CDR3 amino acids: CASSLIVGDEKLFF. The CDR3 DNA reads as TGTGCCAGCAGCTTAATAGTAGGGGATGAAAAACTGTTTTTT.

The chain carries TRBV7-6 and TRBJ1-6; D is undetermined. The V and J ends lost 1 base and 6 bases respectively, with 10 bases between them. CDR3 size: 15 residues. Germline loops: CDR1 SGHVS, CDR2 FNYEAQ. As DNA, the CDR3 is TGTGCCAGCAGCTTAGAGGAGGGCAGTAATTCACCCCTCCACTTT. This sequence encodes CASSLEEGSNSPLHF.

This rearrangement joins TRBV19 to TRBJ1-1, with TRBD1 matching over 8 bases. The CDR3 loop spans 16 amino acids. V lost 1 base to trimming and J lost 1 base; unmatched junction nucleotides: 5. Germline CDR1 is LNHDA and CDR2 is SQIVND (reference sequence). This chain's CDR3 is CASSIGRGQGNTEAFF. DNA of the CDR3: TGTGCCAGTAGTATAGGGCGCGGACAGGGGAACACTGAAGCTTTCTTT.

This clone was seen only a few times. V gene TRBV7-9 combines with J gene TRBJ1-2, with D uncertain. The V end was cut by 8 bases, the J end by 1 base, with 8 bases between. Per the germline V gene, CDR1 is SEHNR and CDR2 is FQNEAQ (reference sequence). CDR3 size: 12 residues. CDR3 loop: CASGSNNYGYTF. CDR3 DNA: TGTGCCAGCGGGAGTAATAACTATGGCTACACCTTC.

The table lists this clone with a count of one. V usage is TRBV5-1 and J usage is TRBJ2-7; TRBD2 aligns across 9 bases. J was trimmed by 1 base and V by 1 base; bases with no gene match: 3. Germline CDR1 reads SGHRS; CDR2 reads YFSETQ. CDR3 size: 15 residues. CDR3 region: CASSLLAGQSYEQYF. Written as DNA, the CDR3 is TGCGCCAGCAGCTTGCTAGCGGGGCAGTCCTACGAGCAGTACTTC.

This clone was seen just once. The V and J genes are TRBV3-1 (or the pseudogene TRBV3-2) and TRBJ1-1; the D gene is possibly TRBD1 (5 bases). The CDR3 contains 12 residues. CDR1 and CDR2 from the germline V gene are LGHDT and YNNKEL (reference sequence). The V end lost 3 bases, the J end lost 5 bases, and 7 bases lay between the germline ends. The CDR3 loop is CASSHGGTEAFF. As DNA, the CDR3 is TGTGCCAGCAGCCACGGGGGGACTGAAGCTTTCTTT.

The rearrangement joins TRBV13 to TRBJ2-7, with 10 nucleotides matching TRBD1. In germline, CDR1 is PRHDT, CDR2 FYEKMQ (reference sequence). The CDR3 is 16 residues long. V lost 4 bases, J lost 6 bases, and 12 bases stayed unmatched. CDR3 protein: CASSSIYIGTGAEQYF. CDR3 in DNA: TGTGCCAGCAGCTCCATCTATATCGGGACAGGGGCCGAGCAGTACTTC.

J is TRBJ1-4 and V is TRBV15, with D hard to call. The CDR3 runs 16 residues. CDR1 LNHNV and CDR2 YYDKDF come from the germline V gene (reference sequence). The V and J ends lost 2 bases and 6 bases respectively, with 16 bases between them. The CDR3 DNA is TGTGCCACCAGCAGACCGGGGTTGGAAGACCATGAAAAACTGTTTTTT. Residues: CATSRPGLEDHEKLFF.